The rows below give T cell receptor beta chains drawn from one sample of a study of regulatory T cells in long-lasting Graves disease. Via MiXCR, TCRdb re-called the multiplex PCR reads, giving one row per CDR3 protein. The table lists 360,000 or so distinct CDR3 sequences, around 16% of them singletons. The sample was also linked to a second study, of T cells in Graves' hyperthyroidism and ophthalmopathy.

The source material was peripheral blood mononuclear cells (PBMCs), sampled at new diagnosis, from a patient treated with antithyroid drugs. The receptors come from a woman aged 18-29 years with Graves disease. Each CDR3 is given with its conserved first and last residue. Size tells how often a clone was seen (once, few, many) or the class of an expanded clone, and some rows leave it out.

J gene	V gene	clone size	CDR3 protein
TRBJ2-3	TRBV20-1	many	CSASRLAGITTSTDTQYF
TRBJ1-1	TRBV11-2	many	CASSPGGVRHTEAFF
TRBJ1-1	TRBV5-1	many	CASSLGQGNAEAFF
TRBJ1-2	TRBV28	many	CASSPLPTGAYYGYTF
TRBJ1-5	TRBV6-5	many	CASSYSKGTGVYNQPQHF
TRBJ2-3	TRBV11-2	many	CASSLDGTESDTQYF
TRBJ2-3	TRBV2	once	CASSSELGADTQYF
TRBJ2-1	TRBV28	-	CASSLEAGTGRNEQFF
TRBJ2-7	TRBV6-1	many	CASSETSGGSYEQYF
TRBJ2-7	TRBV15	-	CATSQNTYEQYF
TRBJ2-7	TRBV13	many	CASRIGTGAFEQYF
TRBJ2-1	TRBV20-1	many	CSARDLDRGRTSYNEQFF
TRBJ2-7	TRBV9	-	CASSAGGQSSYEQYF
TRBJ2-7	TRBV12-3/TRBV12-4	many	CASSSTSGSLHEQYF
TRBJ1-2	TRBV19	few	CASRLTGRTYGYTF
TRBJ2-7	TRBV2	many	CASSPPDQSYEQYF
TRBJ2-7	TRBV20-1	many	CSAISGGGGYEQYF
TRBJ2-7	TRBV5-1	many	CASSLEGGVEQYF
TRBJ2-7	TRBV5-1	many	CASSSGQATYEQYF
TRBJ2-7	TRBV11-2	many	CASSLESSNLYEQYF
TRBJ1-1	TRBV5-1	many	CASSFPHGTVLTEAFF
TRBJ1-1	TRBV20-1	few	CSARAGPNTEAFF
TRBJ1-1	TRBV7-9	few	CASDGLGTEAFF
TRBJ2-1	TRBV24-1	few	CATSDSVQGSSYNEQFF
TRBJ1-6	TRBV5-1	-	CASSLEGASTYNSPLHF
TRBJ1-5	TRBV6-2/TRBV6-3	few	CASSEFVRADQPQHF
TRBJ2-5	TRBV10-3	many	CAISAVGYQETQYF
TRBJ2-1	TRBV6-2/TRBV6-3	many	CASRLGDWEQFF
TRBJ2-7	TRBV2	many	CASKELGPTYEQYF
TRBJ2-1	TRBV11-2	many	CASSLAGIPYNEQFF
TRBJ1-5	TRBV6-1	few	CASSEADGINRPQHF